This record looks at one TCR beta chain sequence and its context. The antigen remains unidentified. Unmatched junction bases numbered 8, after V lost 0 bases and J lost 1 base. Germline-derived CDR1 and CDR2 are LNHNV and YYDKDF (reference sequence). The CDR3 contains 17 residues. Every unsorted PBMC PCR replicate was loaded with roughly 0.3 ug DNA, 25,000 to 30,000 T cell genomes. Assay: immunoSEQ multiplex PCR; the TCRdb copy retains only in-frame clones and omits some. This table has roughly 490,000 clones, approximately 80% appearing once. These data are taken from a study of shared clonotypes between healthy human individuals. Study-level findings and limits: Tissues were not sampled, only blood, and their repertoires likely differ.

Tens of millions of PBMCs supplied genomic DNA for unsorted samples. This chain uses TRBV15 with TRBJ2-7, with TRBD2 identical over 8 bases. Sequenced material: PBMCs. The receptor's source is a woman aged 40-49 years in good health. Some clones in this sample may be carry-over from other donors' samples. CDR3 residues: CATSRDPLAGDSYEQYF. The DNA for the CDR3 is TGTGCCACCAGCAGAGATCCGCTAGCGGGTGATTCCTACGAGCAGTACTTC.